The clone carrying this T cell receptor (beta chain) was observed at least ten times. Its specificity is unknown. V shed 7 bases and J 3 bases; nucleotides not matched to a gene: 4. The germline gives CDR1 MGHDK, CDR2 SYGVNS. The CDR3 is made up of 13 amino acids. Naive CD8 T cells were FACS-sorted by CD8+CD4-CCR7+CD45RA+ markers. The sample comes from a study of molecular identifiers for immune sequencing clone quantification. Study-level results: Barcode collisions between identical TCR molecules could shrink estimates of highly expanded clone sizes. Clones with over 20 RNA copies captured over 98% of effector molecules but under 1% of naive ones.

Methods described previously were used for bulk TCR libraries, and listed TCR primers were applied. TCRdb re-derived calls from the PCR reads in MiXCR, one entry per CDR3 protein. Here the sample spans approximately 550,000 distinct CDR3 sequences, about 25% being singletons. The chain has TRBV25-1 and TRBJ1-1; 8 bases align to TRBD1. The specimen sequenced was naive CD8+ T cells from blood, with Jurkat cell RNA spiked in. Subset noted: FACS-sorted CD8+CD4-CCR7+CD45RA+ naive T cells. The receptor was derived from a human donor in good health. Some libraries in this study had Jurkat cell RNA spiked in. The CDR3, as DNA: TGTGCCAGCATCGGGACAGGCTACACTGAAGCTTTCTTT. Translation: CASIGTGYTEAFF.